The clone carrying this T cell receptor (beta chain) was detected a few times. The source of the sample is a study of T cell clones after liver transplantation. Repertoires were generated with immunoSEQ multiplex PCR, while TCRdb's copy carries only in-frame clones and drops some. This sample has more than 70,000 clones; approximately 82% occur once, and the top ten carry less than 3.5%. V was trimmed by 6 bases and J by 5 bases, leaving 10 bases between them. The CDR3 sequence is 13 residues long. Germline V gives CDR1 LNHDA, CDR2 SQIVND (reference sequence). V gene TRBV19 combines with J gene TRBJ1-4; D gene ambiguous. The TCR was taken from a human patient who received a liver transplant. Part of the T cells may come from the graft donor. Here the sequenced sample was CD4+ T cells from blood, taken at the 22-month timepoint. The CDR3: CASSNTENEKLFF. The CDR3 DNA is TGTGCCAGTAGCAACACAGAGAATGAAAAACTGTTTTTT. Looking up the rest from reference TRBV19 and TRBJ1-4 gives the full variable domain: DGGITQSPKYLFRKEGQNVTLSCEQNLNHDAMYWYRQDPGQGLRLIYYSQIVNDFQKGDIAEGYSVSREKKESFPLTVTSAQKNPTAFYLCASSNTENEKLFFGSGTQLSVL.